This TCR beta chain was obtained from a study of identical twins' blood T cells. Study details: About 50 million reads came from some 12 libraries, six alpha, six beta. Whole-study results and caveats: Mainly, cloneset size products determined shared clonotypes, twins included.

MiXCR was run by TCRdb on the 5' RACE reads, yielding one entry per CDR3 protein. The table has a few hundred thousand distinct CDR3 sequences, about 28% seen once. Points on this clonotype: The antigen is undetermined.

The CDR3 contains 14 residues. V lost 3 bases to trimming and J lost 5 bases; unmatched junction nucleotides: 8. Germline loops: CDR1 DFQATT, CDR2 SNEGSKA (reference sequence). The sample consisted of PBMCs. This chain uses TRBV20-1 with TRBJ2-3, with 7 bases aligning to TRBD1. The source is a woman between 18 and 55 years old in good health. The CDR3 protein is CSASRQGVKDTQYF. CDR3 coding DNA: TGCAGTGCTAGCCGACAGGGCGTAAAAGATACGCAGTATTTT.